The source of this T cell receptor (beta chain) is a study of human T cells and chemical hapten exposure. TCRdb independently ran MiXCR on the RACE reads; one entry per CDR3 protein. The repertoire holds roughly 50,000 distinct CDR3 sequences, with around 10% as singletons. The sample holds many counts of this clonotype. The CDR3 runs to 14 residues. V was shortened by 2 bases and J by 1 base, with 5 bases between the two germline ends. Germline assignment: CDR1 SGHVS and CDR2 FNYEAQ. Indicated time point: patch test 1, 2 weeks after DPC sensitization. Treatment in this sample: therapeutic diphenylcyclopropenone sensitization with weekly scalp DPC. The study extracted total RNA from unfractionated whole blood.

The rearrangement uses TRBV7-6 and TRBJ2-2; a possible D gene is TRBD1 (5 bases). The receptor was derived from a woman in her thirties or forties with alopecia areata. Some clones in this sample may be carry-over from other donors' samples. Sequenced here: whole blood, sampled in connection with sensitization to the hapten diphenylcyclopropenone (DPC). The chain's CDR3 is CASSLQGNTGELFF. CDR3 sequence (DNA): TGTGCCAGCAGCTTACAGGGGAACACCGGGGAGCTGTTTTTT.